This T cell receptor beta chain comes out of a study of blood T cells in healthy people across ages. Study results and limitations: Older individuals had lower TCR beta diversity per million T cells (the decline was roughly linear). TCR beta diversity was tightly associated with the proportion of naive T cells.

It was with a sample-barcoded 5' primer and a J-beta primer mix that a second PCR of about 7 to 12 cycles was run. Each CDR3 protein gets one entry after TCRdb re-called the 5' RACE reads with MiXCR. The sample has around 710,000 distinct CDR3 sequences, approximately 39% seen once. Germline lookup yields CDR1 MNHEY and CDR2 SVGAGI. Trimming at V came to 6 bases and at J to 8 bases, leaving 8 bases not matched to a gene. The CDR3 totals 14 residues. Per-sample PBMC isolation yielded at least 6.5 million cells. Concerning this clonotype: Its antigen remains unknown.

This receptor was taken from a woman aged 55-70 years in good health. The sample was blood. The rearrangement joins TRBV6-5 to TRBJ1-4; 8 bases fit TRBD1. CDR3 DNA: TGTGCCAGCAGGTGGACAGGGATAGACGAAAAACTGTTTTTT. Residues: CASRWTGIDEKLFF.